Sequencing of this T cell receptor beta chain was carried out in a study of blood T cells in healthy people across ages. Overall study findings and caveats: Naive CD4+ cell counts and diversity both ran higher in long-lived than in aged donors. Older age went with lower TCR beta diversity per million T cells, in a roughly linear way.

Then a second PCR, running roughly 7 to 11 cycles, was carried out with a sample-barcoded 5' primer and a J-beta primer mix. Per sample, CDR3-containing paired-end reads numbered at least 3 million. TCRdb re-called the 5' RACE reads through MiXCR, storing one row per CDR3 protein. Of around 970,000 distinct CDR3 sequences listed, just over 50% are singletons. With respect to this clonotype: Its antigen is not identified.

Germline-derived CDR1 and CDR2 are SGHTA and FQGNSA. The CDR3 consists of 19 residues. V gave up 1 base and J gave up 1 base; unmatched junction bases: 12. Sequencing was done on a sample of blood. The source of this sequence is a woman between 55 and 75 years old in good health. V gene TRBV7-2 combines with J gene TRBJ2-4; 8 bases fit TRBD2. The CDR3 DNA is TGTGCCAGCAGCTTAGTTCCGGGACTAGGAGCGGCGGCCAAAAACATTCAGTACTTC. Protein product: CASSLVPGLGAAAKNIQYF.